There are many counts of the clone carrying this T cell receptor beta chain. Antigen: not known. The data derive from a study of breast tumors, draining lymph nodes, adjacent tissues. TCRdb reanalysed the multiplex PCR reads using MiXCR and keeps one entry per CDR3 protein. The sample consists of about 150,000 distinct CDR3 sequences, around a third of them appearing once. Axillary draining lymph nodes of breast cancer patients supplied the node samples. Regarding the study as a whole: Tumor repertoires ranked between lymph nodes and nontumor tissue in diversity, with V and J gene preferences. The lymph node origin of tumor T cells was framed as consistent with a hypothesis, not demonstrated. Data fit most tumor T cells coming from lymph node, expanding in tumor.

Looked up from germline, CDR1 is SQVTM and CDR2 is ANQGSEA. The CDR3 totals 13 residues. Trimming pared 3 bases from V and 2 bases from J, leaving 8 bases between. The gene calls are TRBV29-1 and TRBJ1-5; tentative D call: TRBD1 (6 bases). The origin of this receptor is a female donor with breast cancer. Some clones in this sample may be carry-over from other donors' samples. Sequences were obtained from axillary lymph node tissue. The CDR3 DNA is TGCAGCGTTGATGAGGGGGGCAATCAGCCCCAGCATTTT. Translation gives CSVDEGGNQPQHF.